This T cell receptor (beta chain) was sequenced during a study of graft-versus-host responses after intestinal transplantation. Points from the study as a whole: Ileal or blood samples showed some GvH clones first, and such clones were also found in recipient marrow.

Here immunoSEQ multiplex PCR was the method, and the copy in TCRdb shows in-frame clones only, minus some. The profile covers 96,000 or so clones, with around 90% appearing a single time and around 0.17% taken by the ten largest. Germline CDR1 reads SGHNT; CDR2 reads YYREEE (reference sequence). This CDR3 has 17 amino acids. Germline trimming cut 1 base from V and 5 bases from J; bases unmatched to any gene: 11. On this clone: Antigen specificity is unknown.

This TCR was sampled from a human donor who received an intestinal transplant. The genes are TRBV5-4 and TRBJ2-5; 10 bases are a match to TRBD2. The sample consisted of unstimulated CD4+ T cells sorted from spleen or lymph node cells, taken before intestinal transplant. The CDR3 loop reads CASSLSAGGPAGETQYF. CDR3 coding DNA: TGTGCCAGCAGCTTGTCAGCGGGAGGGCCGGCTGGTGAGACCCAGTACTTC.